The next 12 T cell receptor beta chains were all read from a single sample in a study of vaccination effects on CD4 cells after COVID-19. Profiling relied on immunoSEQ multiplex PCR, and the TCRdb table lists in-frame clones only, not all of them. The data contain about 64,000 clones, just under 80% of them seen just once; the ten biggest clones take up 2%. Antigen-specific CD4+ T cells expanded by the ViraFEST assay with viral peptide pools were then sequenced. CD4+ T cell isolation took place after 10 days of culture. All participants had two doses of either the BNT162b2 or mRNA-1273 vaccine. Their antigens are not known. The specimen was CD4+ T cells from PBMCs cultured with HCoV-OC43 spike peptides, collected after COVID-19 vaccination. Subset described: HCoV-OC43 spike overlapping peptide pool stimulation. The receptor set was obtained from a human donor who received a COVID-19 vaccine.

The CDR3 sequence: CASSPLGETQYF. For the CDR3, the DNA is TGTGCCAGCAGCCCGCTGGGGGAGACCCAGTACTTC. The chain is built from TRBV21-1 and TRBJ2-5. TRBV21-1 is assigned pseudogene status. The CDR3 is 12 amino acids.

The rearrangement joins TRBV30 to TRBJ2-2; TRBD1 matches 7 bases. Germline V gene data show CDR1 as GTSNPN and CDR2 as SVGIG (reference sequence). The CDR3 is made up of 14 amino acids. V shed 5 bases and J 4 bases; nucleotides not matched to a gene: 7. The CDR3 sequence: CAWRQGAFTGELFF. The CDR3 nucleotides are TGTGCCTGGCGACAGGGAGCGTTCACCGGGGAGCTGTTTTTT.

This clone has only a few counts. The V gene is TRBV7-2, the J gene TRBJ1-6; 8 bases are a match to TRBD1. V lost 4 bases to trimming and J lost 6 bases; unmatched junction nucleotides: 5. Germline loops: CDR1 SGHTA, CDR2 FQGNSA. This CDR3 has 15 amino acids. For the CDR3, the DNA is TGTGCCAGCAGCTGGGGACAGGAGTTTAATTCACCCCTCCACTTT. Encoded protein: CASSWGQEFNSPLHF.

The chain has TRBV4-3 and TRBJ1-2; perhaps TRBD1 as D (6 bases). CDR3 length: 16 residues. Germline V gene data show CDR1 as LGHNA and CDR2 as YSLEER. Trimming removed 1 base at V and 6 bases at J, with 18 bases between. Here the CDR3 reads CASSQVGRHRADGYTF. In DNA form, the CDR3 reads TGCGCCAGCAGCCAAGTAGGGAGGCACAGGGCGGATGGCTACACCTTC.

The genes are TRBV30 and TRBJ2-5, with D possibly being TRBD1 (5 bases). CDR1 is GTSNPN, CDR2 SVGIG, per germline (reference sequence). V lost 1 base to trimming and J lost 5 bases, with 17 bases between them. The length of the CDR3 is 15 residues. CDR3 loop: CAWSAQRGGVETQYF. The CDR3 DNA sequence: TGTGCCTGGAGTGCACAAAGGGGCGGAGTGGAGACCCAGTACTTC.

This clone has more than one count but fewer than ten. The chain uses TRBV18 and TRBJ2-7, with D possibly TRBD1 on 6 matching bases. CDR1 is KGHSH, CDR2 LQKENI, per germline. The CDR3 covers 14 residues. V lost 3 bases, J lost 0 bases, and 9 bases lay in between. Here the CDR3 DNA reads TGTGCCAGCTCACCGAAACAGGGCTCCTACGAGCAGTACGTC. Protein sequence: CASSPKQGSYEQYV.

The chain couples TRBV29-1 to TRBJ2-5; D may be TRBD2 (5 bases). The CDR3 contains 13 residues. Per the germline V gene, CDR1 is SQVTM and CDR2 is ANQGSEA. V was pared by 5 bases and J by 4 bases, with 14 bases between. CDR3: CSVRTPLRETQYF. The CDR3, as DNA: TGCAGCGTTAGGACTCCCCTGAGAGAGACCCAGTACTTC.

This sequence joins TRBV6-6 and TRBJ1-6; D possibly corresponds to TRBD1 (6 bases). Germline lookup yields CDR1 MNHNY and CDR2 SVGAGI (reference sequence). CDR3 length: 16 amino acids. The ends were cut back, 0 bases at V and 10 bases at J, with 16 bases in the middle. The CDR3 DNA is TGTGCCAGCAGTTACTCAGGGGGAGAGCCTCGGTCACCCCTCCACTTT. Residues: CASSYSGGEPRSPLHF.

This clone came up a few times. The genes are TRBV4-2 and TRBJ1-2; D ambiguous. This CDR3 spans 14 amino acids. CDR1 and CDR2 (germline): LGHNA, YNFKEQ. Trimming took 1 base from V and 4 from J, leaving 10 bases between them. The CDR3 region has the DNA TGTGCCAGCAGCCAAGTGGGCCAGACCTATGGCTACACCTTC. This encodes CASSQVGQTYGYTF.

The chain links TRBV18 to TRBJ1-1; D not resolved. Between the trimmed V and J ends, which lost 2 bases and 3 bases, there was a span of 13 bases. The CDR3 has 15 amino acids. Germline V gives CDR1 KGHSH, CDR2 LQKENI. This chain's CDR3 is CASSPRPTEDTEAFF. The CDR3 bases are TGTGCCAGCTCACCAAGGCCCACGGAGGACACTGAAGCTTTCTTT.

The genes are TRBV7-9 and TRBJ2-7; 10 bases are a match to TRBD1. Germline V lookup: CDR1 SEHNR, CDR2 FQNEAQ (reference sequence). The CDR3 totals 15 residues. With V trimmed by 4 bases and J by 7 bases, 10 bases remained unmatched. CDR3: CASSSHSTGGLEQYV. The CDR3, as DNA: TGTGCCAGCAGCTCGCATTCGACAGGGGGCTTGGAGCAGTACGTC.

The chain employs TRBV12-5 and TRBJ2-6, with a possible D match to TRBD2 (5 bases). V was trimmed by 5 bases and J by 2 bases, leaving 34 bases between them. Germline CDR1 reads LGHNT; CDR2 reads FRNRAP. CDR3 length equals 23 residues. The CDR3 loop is CASGPRRSGNGIGGTPGANVLTF. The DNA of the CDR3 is TGTGCTAGTGGTCCCCGAAGGTCGGGAAACGGTATTGGTGGAACTCCTGGGGCCAACGTCCTGACTTTC.